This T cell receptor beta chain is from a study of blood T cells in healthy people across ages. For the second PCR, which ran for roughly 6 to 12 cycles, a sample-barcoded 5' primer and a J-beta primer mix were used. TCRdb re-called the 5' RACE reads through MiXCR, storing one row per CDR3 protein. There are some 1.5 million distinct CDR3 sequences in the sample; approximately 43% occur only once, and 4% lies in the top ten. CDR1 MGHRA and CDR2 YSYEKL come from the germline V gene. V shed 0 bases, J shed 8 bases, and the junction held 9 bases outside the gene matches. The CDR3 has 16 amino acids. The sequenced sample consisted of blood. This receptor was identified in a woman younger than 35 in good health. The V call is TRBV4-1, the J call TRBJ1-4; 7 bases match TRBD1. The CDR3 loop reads CASSQDDRVNKEKLFF. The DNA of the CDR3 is TGCGCCAGCAGCCAAGATGACAGGGTGAACAAAGAAAAACTGTTTTTT.